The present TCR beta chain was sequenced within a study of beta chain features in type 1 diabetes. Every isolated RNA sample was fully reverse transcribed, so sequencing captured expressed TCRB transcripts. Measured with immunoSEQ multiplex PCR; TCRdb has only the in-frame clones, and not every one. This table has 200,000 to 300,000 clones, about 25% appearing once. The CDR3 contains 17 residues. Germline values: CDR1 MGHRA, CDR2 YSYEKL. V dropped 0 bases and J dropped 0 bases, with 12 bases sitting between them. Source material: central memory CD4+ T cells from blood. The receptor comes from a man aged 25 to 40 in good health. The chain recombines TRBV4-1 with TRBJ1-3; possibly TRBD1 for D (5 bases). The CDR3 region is CASSQEGTVSSGNTIYF. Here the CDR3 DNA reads TGCGCCAGCAGCCAAGAAGGGACGGTGAGCTCTGGAAACACCATATATTTT.